The clone carrying this TCR beta chain occurred a few times. The data derive from a study of T cells in Graves' hyperthyroidism and ophthalmopathy. Amplification yielded TCR beta CDR3 regions, with RNA transcripts as the source. The study used the HTBI primer set for a first-round RT-PCR of the TCR CDR3. TCRdb passed the multiplex PCR reads through MiXCR, listing each CDR3 protein once. The sample holds almost 600,000 distinct CDR3 sequences; about 15% are singletons and the top ten take under 7%. Each patient was aged 18 to 65 and had newly diagnosed hyperthyroidism of under 2 months' duration. Diagnoses rested on clinical symptoms, serum thyroxine and TRAb, thyroid ultrasound and orbital computed tomography. The receptor was derived from a woman younger than 45 with Graves' hyperthyroidism that later progressed to Graves' ophthalmopathy. What was sequenced was blood.

CDR3 protein: CASSVGPDNQPQHF. For the CDR3, the DNA is TGTGCCAGCAGTGTAGGGCCGGATAATCAGCCCCAGCATTTT. The rearrangement uses TRBV6-2 or TRBV6-3 and TRBJ1-5; D uncertain. Trimming removed 5 bases from V and 4 bases from J, with 12 bases in between. CDR3 length equals 14 residues. Germline-derived CDR1 and CDR2 are MNHEY and SVGEGT.